This section outlines one TCR beta chain sequence together with its context. Its antigen is unknown. The CDR3 extends over 14 amino acids. Trimming shortened V by 11 bases and J by 7 bases, and 21 bases separated the two germline ends. CDR1 is MDHEN, CDR2 SYDVKM, per germline. Primers: 60 Vbeta forward and 13 Jbeta reverse. In the original analysis: Unique TCR beta chains totaled about 73 million in a later count, with approximately 10 million of them shared. The protocol was immunoSEQ multiplex PCR, while the TCRdb copy is restricted to in-frame clones and leaves out a portion. V, J and clone size are taken as reported in that table, and D and trimming were inferred from the DNA itself. This table has around 110,000 clones, around 74% appearing once. These data are taken from a study of cytomegalovirus exposure and HLA in healthy donors. The study, taken as a whole, reports: It was about 150 TCR beta chains that were listed as cytomegalovirus-associated. Later analysis identified several of the most significant clusters that appeared linked to common viral pathogens.

At collection, donors were nominally healthy, but unrecorded immune exposures were probable. Sequencing was done on a sample of PBMCs. This clonotype was obtained from a man younger than 40 in good health and CMV-seropositive. The chain joins TRBV28 to TRBJ2-1, with a possible D match to TRBD2 (6 bases). CDR3 in DNA: TGTGCCTCCCGCGGGGCAGGGCAGATTAATGAGCAGTTCTTC. It is translated as CASRGAGQINEQFF. Based on the CDR3 plus reference TRBV28 and TRBJ2-1, the full variable domain is DVKVTQSSRYLVKRTGEKVFLECVQDMDHENMFWYRQDPGLGLRLIYFSYDVKMKEKGDIPEGYSVSREKKERFSLILESASTNQTSMYLCASRGAGQINEQFFGPGTRLTVL.